This TCR beta chain stems from a study of early T cells in non-severe SARS-CoV-2 infection. Trimming at V came to 4 bases and at J to 4 bases, leaving 4 bases not matched to a gene. CDR1 SGHRS and CDR2 YFSETQ come from the germline V gene. The CDR3 is made up of 14 amino acids. This clonotype was recorded only once. Individual cDNA molecules received unique molecular identifiers. TCRdb reprocessed the 5' RACE reads via MiXCR and lists one record per CDR3 protein. This sample carries some 100,000 distinct CDR3 sequences, roughly 14% of them seen once, and the ten largest clones take around 0.58%. The specimen was whole blood. The TCR was taken from an adult who was a healthcare worker with PCR-confirmed SARS-CoV-2 infection or an uninfected control (not recorded which). The chain is built from TRBV5-1 and TRBJ2-1; TRBD1 aligns across 8 bases. This CDR3 is CASSPGQGYNEQFF. DNA for the CDR3: TGCGCCAGCAGCCCCGGACAGGGTTACAATGAGCAGTTCTTC.